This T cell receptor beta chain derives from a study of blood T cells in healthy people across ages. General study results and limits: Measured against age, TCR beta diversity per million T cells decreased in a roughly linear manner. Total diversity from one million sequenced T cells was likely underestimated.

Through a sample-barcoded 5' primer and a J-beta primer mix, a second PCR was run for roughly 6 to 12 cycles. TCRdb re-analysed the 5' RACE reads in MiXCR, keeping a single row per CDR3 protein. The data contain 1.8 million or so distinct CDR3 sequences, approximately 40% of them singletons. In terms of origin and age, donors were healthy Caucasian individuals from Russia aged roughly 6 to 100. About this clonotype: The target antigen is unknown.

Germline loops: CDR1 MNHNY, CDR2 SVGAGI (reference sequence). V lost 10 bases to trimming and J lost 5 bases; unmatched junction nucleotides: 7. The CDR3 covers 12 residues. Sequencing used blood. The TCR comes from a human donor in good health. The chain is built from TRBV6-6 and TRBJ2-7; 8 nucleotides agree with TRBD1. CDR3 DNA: TGTGCCACCCAGGGGGCGTCAGACGAGCAGTACTTC. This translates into CATQGASDEQYF.